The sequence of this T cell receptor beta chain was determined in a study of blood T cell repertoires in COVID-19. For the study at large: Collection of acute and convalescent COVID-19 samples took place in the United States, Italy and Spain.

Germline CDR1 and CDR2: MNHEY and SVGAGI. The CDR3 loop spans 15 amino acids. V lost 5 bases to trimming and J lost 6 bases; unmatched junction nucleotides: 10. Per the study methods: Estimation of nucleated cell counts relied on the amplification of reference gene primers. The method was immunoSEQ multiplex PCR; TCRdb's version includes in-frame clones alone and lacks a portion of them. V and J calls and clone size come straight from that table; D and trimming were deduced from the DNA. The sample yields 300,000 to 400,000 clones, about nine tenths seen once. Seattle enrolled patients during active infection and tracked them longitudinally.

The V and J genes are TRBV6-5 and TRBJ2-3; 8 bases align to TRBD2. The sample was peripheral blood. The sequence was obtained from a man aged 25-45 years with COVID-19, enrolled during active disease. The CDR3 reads CASSRTRGGLDTQYF. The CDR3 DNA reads TGTGCCAGCAGTAGGACCCGGGGGGGCCTGGATACGCAGTATTTT.